This TCR beta chain was recovered during a study of T cells in Graves' hyperthyroidism and ophthalmopathy. This clonotype was counted at least ten times. The antigen remains undetermined. The investigators amplified TCR beta CDR3 regions from RNA transcripts. In the first-round RT-PCR of the TCR CDR3, the HTBI primer set was used. TCRdb ran MiXCR on the multiplex PCR reads and lists one entry per CDR3 protein. The sample holds about 400,000 distinct CDR3 sequences, under 15% seen once. Study-wide results and caveats: By a 13 V-J model, ophthalmopathy was set apart from stable hyperthyroidism.

Trimming cost V 2 bases and J 6 bases; bases outside gene matches: 13. CDR1 SGHVS and CDR2 FNYEAQ come from the germline V gene. This CDR3 has 16 amino acids. Sequencing used blood. The chain combines TRBV7-6 with TRBJ2-7; TRBD2 aligns across 7 bases. The receptor was derived from a young woman with Graves' hyperthyroidism. The CDR3 reads CASSLLAGEVPGEQYF. CDR3 in DNA: TGTGCCAGCAGCTTATTGGCGGGGGAGGTTCCTGGCGAGCAGTACTTC.